This T cell receptor beta chain derives from a study of blood T cell repertoires in COVID-19. Study-wide context: Samples of COVID-19 (acute and convalescent) were obtained from the United States, Italy and Spain. In each case, the material was cDNA or gDNA derived from T cells, B-cell-depleted T cells, or PBMCs.

As handled by the study authors: Amplification of reference gene primers was used by the study to estimate nucleated cell counts. Sequencing used immunoSEQ multiplex PCR; TCRdb keeps in-frame clones, though not all of them. V, J and clone size were drawn from that table, and D and trimming were deduced from the DNA. Of 70,000 or so clones in the sample, around 88% were seen once. In its sample, this clone was seen a few times. With 5 bases clipped from V and 0 bases from J, the junction kept 23 bases outside the gene matches. Germline V gene sequence: CDR1 SGHVS, CDR2 FQNEAQ. The CDR3 totals 22 residues.

Sequencing was performed on peripheral blood. This sequence joins TRBV7-8 and TRBJ2-2; 8 bases are a match to TRBD2. The clonotype originates from an elderly woman with acute or convalescent COVID-19. CDR3 in amino acids: CASSKLQRGITGTLPNTGELFF. DNA for the CDR3: TGTGCCAGCAGCAAGCTGCAGCGGGGGATAACAGGAACTCTTCCGAACACCGGGGAGCTGTTTTTT.